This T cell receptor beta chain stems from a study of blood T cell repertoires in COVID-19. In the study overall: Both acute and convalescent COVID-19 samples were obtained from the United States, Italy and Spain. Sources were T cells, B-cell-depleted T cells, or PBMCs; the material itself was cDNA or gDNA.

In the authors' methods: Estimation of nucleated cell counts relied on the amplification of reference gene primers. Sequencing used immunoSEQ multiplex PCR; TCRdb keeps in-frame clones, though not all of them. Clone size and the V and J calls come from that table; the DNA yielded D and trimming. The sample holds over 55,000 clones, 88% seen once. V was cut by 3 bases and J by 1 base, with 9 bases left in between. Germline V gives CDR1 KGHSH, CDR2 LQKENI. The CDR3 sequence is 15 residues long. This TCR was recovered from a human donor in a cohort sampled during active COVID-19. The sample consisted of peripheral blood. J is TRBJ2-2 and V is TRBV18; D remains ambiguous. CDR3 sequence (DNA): TGTGCCAGCTCACCTCGAAGCTGGAACACCGGGGAGCTGTTTTTT. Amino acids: CASSPRSWNTGELFF.